This T cell receptor (beta chain) appears in the sequencing data of a study of human T cells and chemical hapten exposure. Study details: Small pooled library volume differences mainly caused per-sample TCR yield variation. Study-wide findings and caveats: Following DPC sensitization, TCRs present above 1 in 1000 frequency showed no change.

Total RNA extraction was carried out from unfractionated whole blood. Unique molecular identifiers were attached to individual cDNA molecules within the library. Original handling: TCR counts had a median of about 99,000 per sample and spanned 23,224 to 690,600. Using its own MiXCR run on the reads, TCRdb lists one record per CDR3 protein. TCRdb's processing, not the authors', yielded these V and J calls. The sample holds 95,000 to 150,000 distinct CDR3 sequences, 8.5% seen once. This clonotype was detected ten times or more. The target antigen is unknown. From germline, CDR1 is LNHDA and CDR2 SQIVND (reference sequence). The CDR3 is made up of 16 amino acids. Trimming shortened V by 4 bases and J by 3 bases, and 18 bases separated the two germline ends.

The chain combines TRBV19 with TRBJ1-1; D gene ambiguous. The TCR originated in a human donor in good health. Some clones in this sample may be carry-over from other donors' samples. Sequencing used whole blood. The CDR3 protein is CASSTLTGSMDTEAFF. DNA for the CDR3: TGTGCCAGTAGTACGCTGACTGGGTCAATGGACACTGAAGCTTTCTTT.